Following are 14 T cell receptor beta chains from one sample sequenced in a study of CD8 T cells in ankylosing spondylitis. Their antigens remain unidentified. Via MiXCR, TCRdb re-called the 5' RACE reads, giving one row per CDR3 protein. The data contain some 130,000 distinct CDR3 sequences, 15% to 20% of them singletons. Broader study findings: What appeared characteristic of ankylosing spondylitis blood was a TCR beta motif of fewer than ten highly homologous variants.

The material sequenced was blood, either unsorted or a sorted T cell fraction (not recorded which). The receptors come from a male donor with ankylosing spondylitis.

For the CDR3, the DNA is TGTGCCAGCAGCTTAAGTAGGGTCGCGTTCCGGAATCAGCCCCAGCATTTT. Its translation: CASSLSRVAFRNQPQHF. V and J are TRBV7-2 and TRBJ1-5; D not certain. Germline lookup yields CDR1 SGHTA and CDR2 FQGNSA. Trimming pared 2 bases from V and 4 bases from J, leaving 18 bases between. There are 17 residues in the CDR3.

The table lists this clonotype with a few counts. The J gene is TRBJ2-5, the V gene TRBV4-2; possible D gene TRBD1, 6 bases. Trimming pared 2 bases from V and 3 bases from J, leaving 7 bases between. There are 13 residues in the CDR3. CDR1 and CDR2 (germline): LGHNA, YNFKEQ. The chain's CDR3 is CASSQYREETQYF. The CDR3 DNA reads TGTGCCAGCAGCCAATACAGGGAAGAGACCCAGTACTTC.

The genes are TRBV14 and TRBJ2-1; no definite D call. Looked up from germline, CDR1 is SGHDN and CDR2 is FVKESK. V gave up 0 bases and J gave up 1 base, with 13 bases separating them. The CDR3 consists of 17 residues. CDR3 bases: TGTGCCAGCAGCCAAGATTCAACCCGGATGTCCTACAATGAGCAGTTCTTC. Its translation: CASSQDSTRMSYNEQFF.

The chain is built from TRBV29-1 and TRBJ1-2; the D gene is possibly TRBD1 (5 bases). The germline CDR1 and CDR2 sequences are SQVTM and ANQGSEA. CDR3 length equals 16 residues. Trimming took 5 bases from V and 4 from J, leaving 23 bases between them. CDR3 in amino acids: CSVFGPGTEGSYGYTF. As DNA, the CDR3 is TGCAGCGTTTTCGGTCCCGGGACCGAGGGAAGCTATGGCTACACCTTC.

This clonotype has just a few counts. The chain recombines TRBV27 with TRBJ2-6; D may be TRBD2 (5 bases). Germline CDR1 MNHEY, CDR2 SMNVEV (reference sequence). CDR3 size: 15 residues. Trimming took off 3 bases at V and 0 bases at J, with 6 bases between the two ends. CDR3 region: CASSFGLSGANVLTF. Here the CDR3 DNA reads TGTGCCAGCAGTTTCGGACTCTCTGGGGCCAACGTCCTGACTTTC.

In its sample, this clonotype was seen a few times. The chain carries TRBV5-1 and TRBJ2-5; the D is unclear. Germline-derived CDR1 and CDR2 are SGHRS and YFSETQ. This CDR3 is 15 amino acids long. V was cut by 4 bases and J by 5 bases, with 18 bases left in between. CDR3 nucleotides: TGCGCCAGCAGCCCCTTTGGGCCCCTGGAGGAGACCCAGTACTTC. Its protein is CASSPFGPLEETQYF.

The chain employs TRBV18 and TRBJ2-1; D unclear. The V end was cut by 4 bases, the J end by 1 base, with 5 bases between. Germline loops: CDR1 KGHSH, CDR2 LQKENI. The CDR3 is 13 amino acids. DNA for the CDR3: TGTGCCAGCTCACGGCCTTCCTACAATGAGCAGTTCTTC. Residues: CASSRPSYNEQFF.

The gene calls are TRBV20-1 and TRBJ2-1; D is unresolved. Germline V gives CDR1 DFQATT, CDR2 SNEGSKA (reference sequence). Between the trimmed V and J ends, which lost 3 bases and 13 bases, there was a span of 13 bases. The CDR3 runs to 11 residues. Here the CDR3 DNA reads TGCAGTGCTAGTAATACCAGAAGACAGTTCTTC. It translates to CSASNTRRQFF.

The gene calls are TRBV6-2 or TRBV6-3 and TRBJ1-1, with a weak D call TRBD1 (5 bases). The CDR3 has 14 residues. Looked up from germline, CDR1 is MNHEY and CDR2 is SVGEGT. Trimming pared 6 bases from V and 1 base from J, leaving 12 bases between. The CDR3 DNA reads TGTGCCAGCAGCCCCCGACAGTCGAACACTGAAGCTTTCTTT. This sequence encodes CASSPRQSNTEAFF.

V gene TRBV12-3 or TRBV12-4 combines with J gene TRBJ1-1; D gene ambiguous. There are 11 residues in the CDR3. Trimming shortened V by 5 bases and J by 7 bases, and 8 bases separated the two germline ends. CDR3 DNA sequence: TGTGCCAGCAGTCCCGGGTATGAAGCTTTCTTT. Translating it yields CASSPGYEAFF.

This clonotype was observed a handful of times. This chain links TRBV7-2 with TRBJ1-3; D not certain. This CDR3 has 16 residues. CDR1 and CDR2 (germline): SGHTA, FQGNSA. The V end was cut by 1 base, the J end by 0 bases, with 10 bases between. CDR3: CASSLVLGHSGNTIYF. CDR3 nucleotide sequence: TGTGCCAGCAGCTTAGTTCTTGGCCACTCTGGAAACACCATATATTTT.

The rearrangement joins TRBV7-8 to TRBJ2-7; D uncertain. The V end lost 1 base, the J end lost 6 bases, and 7 bases lay between the germline ends. Germline assignment: CDR1 SGHVS and CDR2 FQNEAQ. The CDR3 runs to 12 residues. The CDR3 is CASSLVSVEQYF. CDR3 DNA sequence: TGTGCCAGCAGCTTAGTTTCCGTCGAGCAGTACTTC.

The table lists this clonotype with many counts. V usage is TRBV7-9 and J usage is TRBJ1-2; weak D call: TRBD1 (5 bases). From germline, CDR1 is SEHNR and CDR2 FQNEAQ (reference sequence). V gave up 5 bases and J gave up 6 bases, with 16 bases separating them. The CDR3 consists of 14 residues. In nucleotides, the CDR3 is TGTGCCAGCAGCCCTGGGACGGTGTGGGATGGCTACACCTTC. Protein sequence: CASSPGTVWDGYTF. Drawing the rest from reference TRBV7-9 and TRBJ1-2, the complete variable domain is DTGVSQNPRHKITKRGQNVTFRCDPISEHNRLYWYRQTLGQGPEFLTYFQNEAQLEKSRLLSDRFSAERPKGSFSTLEIQRTEQGDSAMYLCASSPGTVWDGYTFGSGTRLTVV.

This clonotype was seen more than once but under ten times. The chain couples TRBV28 to TRBJ2-5, with 9 positions matching TRBD1. Looked up from germline, CDR1 is MDHEN and CDR2 is SYDVKM. The CDR3 is 15 amino acids. V was pared by 7 bases and J by 3 bases, with 9 bases of the junction left unmatched. The CDR3 protein is CASTLMRDREETQYF. The CDR3 region has the DNA TGTGCCAGCACCTTAATGAGGGACAGGGAAGAGACCCAGTACTTC.